Listed below are T cell receptor beta chains from one sample, sequenced in a study of T cell repertoires in cytomegalovirus infection. Their recognized antigens are unknown. Via MiXCR, TCRdb re-called the reads, giving one row per CDR3 protein. The sample holds about 52,000 distinct CDR3 sequences, 20% seen once. The starting material was CD8+ T cells from cultured PBMCs, obtained from culture after CMV antigen stimulation. The origin of the receptors is a human donor in good health (CMV status not recorded). Some clones in this sample may be carry-over from other donors' samples. CDR3s include the opening cysteine and the closing phenylalanine or tryptophan.

V gene: TRBV19
CDR3 protein: CASSSPRQGESEQYF

V gene: TRBV5-4
CDR3 protein: CASSLVPSGWGEQFF

V gene: TRBV9
CDR3 protein: CASSVEAGDPEQYF

V gene: TRBV28
CDR3 protein: CASSRYREGDTEAFF

V gene: TRBV6-6
CDR3 protein: CASSYPSTGASTDTQYF

V gene: TRBV5-1
CDR3 protein: CASDDLGGGSEQFF

V gene: TRBV7-3
CDR3 protein: CASSILPSGGQYNEQFF

V gene: TRBV7-2
CDR3 protein: CASSLDVTRVPSTDTQYF

V gene: TRBV10-3
CDR3 protein: CAISRTETNYGYTF

V gene: TRBV29-1
CDR3 protein: CSVEGAGEQFF

V gene: TRBV6-2/TRBV6-3
CDR3 protein: CASSYSKWTVTDTQYF

V gene: TRBV7-9
CDR3 protein: CASSRGVGTNSPLHF

V gene: TRBV19
CDR3 protein: CASSIDSEAYEQYF

V gene: TRBV28
CDR3 protein: CASSLDVEIYNEQFF

V gene: TRBV7-6
CDR3 protein: CASSPTDTEAFF

V gene: TRBV4-3
CDR3 protein: CASSPDRGMRGYTF

V gene: TRBV28
CDR3 protein: CASSFPVSGVGYTF

V gene: TRBV4-2
CDR3 protein: CASSQDMAGKNYGYTF

V gene: TRBV12-3/TRBV12-4
CDR3 protein: CASSSQGWEQYF

V gene: TRBV4-1
CDR3 protein: CASSQSDEQFF

V gene: TRBV12-3/TRBV12-4
CDR3 protein: CASSLGSLGPGYTF

V gene: TRBV7-7
CDR3 protein: CASSDGDWAEKLFF

V gene: TRBV15
CDR3 protein: CATSSDRRNQPQHF

V gene: TRBV27
CDR3 protein: CASSLTPRRGITDTQYF

V gene: TRBV7-9
CDR3 protein: CASSRDRRYGYTF

V gene: TRBV7-9
CDR3 protein: CASSTDRVTGNTIYF

V gene: TRBV18
CDR3 protein: CASSPGQMHIPNTEAFF

V gene: TRBV6-1
CDR3 protein: CASSEGRAAYEQYF

V gene: TRBV7-9
CDR3 protein: CASSPLGGSSYNEQFF

V gene: TRBV10-3
CDR3 protein: CAISETGENTEAFF

V gene: TRBV27
CDR3 protein: CASSFSGANVLTF

V gene: TRBV6-1
CDR3 protein: CASSESVGGGKYEQYF

V gene: TRBV6-2/TRBV6-3
CDR3 protein: CASSPGTLPNEQYF

V gene: TRBV10-2
CDR3 protein: CASIETLGQGVSYTF

V gene: TRBV27
CDR3 protein: CARPYNPPYEQYF

V gene: TRBV4-1
CDR3 protein: CASSQVSEGAPYEQYF

V gene: TRBV7-8
CDR3 protein: CASSLVGDIDEQFF

V gene: TRBV4-1
CDR3 protein: CASSQTQGQGSPLHF

V gene: TRBV4-1
CDR3 protein: CASSQEIRGLDTGELFF

V gene: TRBV5-1
CDR3 protein: CASSLDGAGRSYNEQFF

V gene: TRBV11-2
CDR3 protein: CASSPTVPTNNEQFF

V gene: TRBV10-1
CDR3 protein: CASSEGRGGLETQYF

V gene: TRBV27
CDR3 protein: CASSLSAGRALNTEAFF

V gene: TRBV7-2
CDR3 protein: CASSLFAVNSNQLQHF

V gene: TRBV12-3/TRBV12-4
CDR3 protein: CASRLAGESYEQYF

V gene: TRBV7-9
CDR3 protein: CASRGQANTEAFF

V gene: TRBV12-3/TRBV12-4
CDR3 protein: CASSQAVGEQYF

V gene: TRBV7-9
CDR3 protein: CASSPGTGEPNTGELFF

V gene: TRBV10-3
CDR3 protein: CAISEQQETQYF

V gene: TRBV2
CDR3 protein: CVFRGDLNTEAFF

V gene: TRBV29-1
CDR3 protein: CSVEWSNTEAFF

V gene: TRBV14
CDR3 protein: CASSRRGGGPNTEAFF